Sequencing of this T cell receptor beta chain was carried out in a study of beta chain features in type 1 diabetes. The study's findings and limits: Unsettled here was the matter of whether HLA type influences TCRB rearrangement. TCRB CDR3s were moderately but significantly shorter in Type 1 diabetes patients in all four CD4+ subsets. Insertions were fewer and deletions more numerous at VDJ junctions in type 1 diabetes patients. Among patients, naive, central memory and Treg TCRB repertoires appeared more similar than among healthy donors.

This clone was observed a few times. The antigen is unknown. The CDR3 runs to 11 residues. Per the germline V gene, CDR1 is SGHNT and CDR2 is YYREEE (reference sequence). Deletions cut 4 bases from V and 6 bases from J, with 8 bases between. It was via CD45RO/CCR7/CD25/CD127/CD95/CD27 that CD4+ naive, central memory, regulatory and stem cell-like memory cells were sorted. What was sequenced were expressed TCRB transcripts, since all of the isolated RNA had been reverse transcribed. Using immunoSEQ multiplex PCR, the repertoire was profiled, and TCRdb retains in-frame clones only, with some absent. The data contain fewer than 350,000 clones, over 14% of them seen just once; the ten biggest clones take up more than 0.015%.

The sequenced sample consisted of naive CD4+ T cells from blood. The chain couples TRBV5-4 to TRBJ2-7; no clear D. The sequence was collected from a man between 18 and 29 years old with type 1 diabetes. The CDR3 here is CASSAGGEQYF. The CDR3 DNA is TGTGCCAGCAGCGCCGGCGGCGAGCAGTACTTC.